The 15 T cell receptor beta chains below were found in one sample sequenced in a study of shared clonotypes between healthy human individuals. The table came from immunoSEQ multiplex PCR; TCRdb's copy has only in-frame clones and leaves some out. This table holds 2 million to 2.5 million clones, 93% found once. The sequenced sample consisted of naive CD4+ T cells from PBMCs. The subset here: CD45RA+ positively selected. These receptors came from a young man in good health. Some clones in this sample may be carry-over from other donors' samples.

A few counts support this clone. Within the sample, other DNA sequences also encode this same CDR3. The chain carries TRBV10-3 and TRBJ1-1; no firm D call. Trimming left V 5 bases short and J 1 base short, with 5 bases between. CDR1 and CDR2 (germline): ENHRY, SYGVKD. This CDR3 contains 12 residues. CDR3 DNA: TGTGCCATCAGTCGGGGGAACACTGAAGCTTTCTTT. This encodes CAISRGNTEAFF.

The chain recombines TRBV9 with TRBJ2-5; 8 bases map to TRBD1. J gave up 5 bases and V 6 bases, and 12 bases lay outside the gene matches. This CDR3 spans 15 amino acids. Germline CDR1 reads SGDLS; CDR2 reads YYNGEE. The CDR3, as DNA: TGTGCCAGCACCCGGACAGGGCTAAATCGCGAGACCCAGTACTTC. Its translation is CASTRTGLNRETQYF.

The chain combines TRBV29-1 with TRBJ2-1; 12 bases agree with TRBD2. Germline CDR1 and CDR2: SQVTM and ANQGSEA. This CDR3 has 14 residues. CDR3 nucleotide sequence: TGCAGAGCCCTACTAGCGGGAGGAGACAATGAGCAGTTCTTC. Its translation is CRALLAGGDNEQFF.

The rearrangement joins TRBV6-6 to TRBJ2-3; 12 positions match TRBD2. CDR1 and CDR2 (germline): MNHNY, SVGAGI (reference sequence). CDR3 length: 16 residues. After removal of 2 bases from V and 1 base from J, the junction contained 1 base not matched to a gene. This CDR3 reads CASSYPSGRGTDTQYF. The CDR3 bases are TGTGCCAGCAGTTACCCTAGCGGGAGGGGCACAGATACGCAGTATTTT.

This clone appeared a few times. The rearrangement joins TRBV29-1 to TRBJ1-1; D uncertain. Germline V gene data show CDR1 as SQVTM and CDR2 as ANQGSEA. The CDR3 is made up of 13 amino acids. V was clipped by 8 bases and J by 2 bases, with 15 bases between them. In DNA, the CDR3 is TGCAGCCAAGCAAGGGTGACCAACACTGAAGCTTTCTTT. Amino acids: CSQARVTNTEAFF.

The chain carries TRBV4-1 and TRBJ2-5; 12 bases line up with TRBD2. Germline CDR1 and CDR2: MGHRA and YSYEKL. The V and J ends lost 5 bases and 4 bases, in that order; junction bases with no gene match: 8. This CDR3 spans 16 amino acids. The CDR3 loop is CASSSTTSGSGETQYF. The CDR3 bases are TGCGCCAGCAGCTCTACGACTAGCGGGAGCGGAGAGACCCAGTACTTC.

The chain carries TRBV7-9 and TRBJ2-1; 16 bases match TRBD2. V lost 5 bases to trimming and J lost 8 bases; unmatched junction nucleotides: 6. Germline V lookup: CDR1 SEHNR, CDR2 FQNEAQ (reference sequence). CDR3 length: 16 amino acids. The CDR3 reads CASSGTSGRASYEQFF. The CDR3 DNA follows: TGTGCCAGCAGCGGGACTAGCGGGAGGGCCAGCTATGAGCAGTTCTTC.

This chain uses TRBV30 with TRBJ1-1; D gene unclear. Germline V gene lookup returns CDR1 GTSNPN and CDR2 SVGIG (reference sequence). The germline V and J ends were trimmed by 2 bases and 1 base, with 8 bases remaining between them. The CDR3 extends over 13 amino acids. Written as DNA, the CDR3 is TGTGCCTGGAGTTACTCTCCGAACACTGAAGCTTTCTTT. Its translation is CAWSYSPNTEAFF.

The gene calls are TRBV28 and TRBJ2-3, with D tentatively TRBD1 (6 bases). V lost 6 bases and J 0 bases, leaving 10 bases between the germline ends. The germline CDR1 and CDR2 sequences are MDHEN and SYDVKM. The CDR3 is 14 residues long. DNA for the CDR3: TGTGCCAGCAGCATGAGGGGGAGCACAGATACGCAGTATTTT. As protein: CASSMRGSTDTQYF. The variable domain in full, completed from reference TRBV28 and TRBJ2-3, reads DVKVTQSSRYLVKRTGEKVFLECVQDMDHENMFWYRQDPGLGLRLIYFSYDVKMKEKGDIPEGYSVSREKKERFSLILESASTNQTSMYLCASSMRGSTDTQYFGPGTRLTVL.

J is TRBJ2-7 and V is TRBV5-1; TRBD2 aligns across 7 bases. The CDR3 is made up of 14 amino acids. Germline V lookup: CDR1 SGHRS, CDR2 YFSETQ. V dropped 3 bases and J dropped 2; count of bases not matched to a gene: 5. The CDR3 region is CASSWGGAPYEQYF. The CDR3 DNA follows: TGCGCCAGCAGCTGGGGAGGGGCCCCCTACGAGCAGTACTTC.

The CDR3 DNA reads as TGTGCCAGCAGCTTTGCCGGCACGAACACCGGGGAGCTGTTTTTT. Translation gives CASSFAGTNTGELFF. This sequence joins TRBV11-2 and TRBJ2-2; D remains ambiguous. CDR1 and CDR2 from the germline V gene are SGHAT and FQNNGV. Trimming removed 3 bases from V and 0 bases from J, with 8 bases in between. This CDR3 has 15 residues.

The chain links TRBV5-1 to TRBJ2-3; D may be TRBD2 (5 bases). The CDR3 loop spans 16 amino acids. Trimming stripped 0 bases from V and 0 bases from J, with 11 bases between. In germline, CDR1 is SGHRS, CDR2 YFSETQ. The CDR3, as DNA: TGCGCCAGCAGCTTGGTGCGGGCCACTAGCACAGATACGCAGTATTTT. This codes for CASSLVRATSTDTQYF.

The V call is TRBV28, the J call TRBJ2-5; D possibly corresponds to TRBD1 (6 bases). The CDR3 runs to 14 residues. Germline V gene lookup returns CDR1 MDHEN and CDR2 SYDVKM. The germline V and J ends were trimmed by 3 bases and 5 bases, with 13 bases remaining between them. CDR3 in DNA: TGTGCCAGCAGTTTTCAGGGGCCTGGGGAGACCCAGTACTTC. Protein product: CASSFQGPGETQYF.

This chain uses TRBV9 with TRBJ2-3, with 8 bases that match TRBD2. The junction had 12 bases not matched to a gene; V was cut back by 0 bases and J by 3 bases. Germline values: CDR1 SGDLS, CDR2 YYNGEE. CDR3 length equals 18 residues. The CDR3 nucleotides read TGTGCCAGCAGCGTAGGAGAGGGGACTAGTTGGCTAACAGATACGCAGTATTTT. Protein product: CASSVGEGTSWLTDTQYF. Using reference TRBV9 and TRBJ2-3 for the parts outside the CDR3, the full variable domain is DSGVTQTPKHLITATGQRVTLRCSPRSGDLSVYWYQQSLDQGLQFLIQYYNGEERAKGNILERFSAQQFPDLHSELNLSSLELGDSALYFCASSVGEGTSWLTDTQYFGPGTRLTVL.

CDR3 in DNA: TGTGCCAGCAGTTGGGACTATAAGACCGGGGAGCTGTTTTTT. It is translated as CASSWDYKTGELFF. V is TRBV6-1 and J is TRBJ2-2; 7 bases are a match to TRBD2. V lost 5 bases to trimming and J lost 5 bases; unmatched junction nucleotides: 5. From germline, CDR1 is MNHNS and CDR2 SASEGT. The CDR3 length is 14 residues.